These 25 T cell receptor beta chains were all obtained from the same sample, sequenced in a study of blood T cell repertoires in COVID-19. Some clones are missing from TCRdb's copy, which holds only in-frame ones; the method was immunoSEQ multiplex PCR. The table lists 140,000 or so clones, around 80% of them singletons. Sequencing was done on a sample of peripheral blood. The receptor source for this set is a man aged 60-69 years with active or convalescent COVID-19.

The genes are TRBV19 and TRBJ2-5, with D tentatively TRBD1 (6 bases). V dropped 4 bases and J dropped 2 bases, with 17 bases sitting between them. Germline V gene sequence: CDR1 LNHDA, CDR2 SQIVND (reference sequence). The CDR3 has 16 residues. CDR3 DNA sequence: TGTGCCAGTAGTAACGGACAGCGATCCGTACAAGAGACCCAGTACTTC. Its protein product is CASSNGQRSVQETQYF. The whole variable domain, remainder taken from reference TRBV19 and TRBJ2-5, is DGGITQSPKYLFRKEGQNVTLSCEQNLNHDAMYWYRQDPGQGLRLIYYSQIVNDFQKGDIAEGYSVSREKKESFPLTVTSAQKNPTAFYLCASSNGQRSVQETQYFGPGTRLLVL.

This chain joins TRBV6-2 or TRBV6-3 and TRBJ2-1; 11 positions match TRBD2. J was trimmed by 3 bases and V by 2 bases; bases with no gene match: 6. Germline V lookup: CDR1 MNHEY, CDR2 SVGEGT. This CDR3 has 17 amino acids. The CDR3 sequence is CASSYLIAGGIYNEQFF. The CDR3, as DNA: TGTGCCAGCAGTTACCTTATAGCGGGGGGGATCTACAATGAGCAGTTCTTC.

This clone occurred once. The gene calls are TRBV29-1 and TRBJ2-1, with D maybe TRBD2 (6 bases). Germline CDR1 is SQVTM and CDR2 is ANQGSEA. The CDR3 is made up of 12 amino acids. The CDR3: CTSSTLGGEQFF. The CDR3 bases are TGCACGTCTAGTACCCTGGGGGGTGAGCAGTTCTTC.

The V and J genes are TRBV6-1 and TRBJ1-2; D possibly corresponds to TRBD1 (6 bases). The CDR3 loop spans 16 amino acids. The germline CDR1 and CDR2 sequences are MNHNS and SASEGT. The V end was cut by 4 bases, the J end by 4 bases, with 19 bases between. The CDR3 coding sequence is TGTGCCAGCAGTGCAAGGGCGGGGGACAACGCCTATGGCTACACCTTC. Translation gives CASSARAGDNAYGYTF.

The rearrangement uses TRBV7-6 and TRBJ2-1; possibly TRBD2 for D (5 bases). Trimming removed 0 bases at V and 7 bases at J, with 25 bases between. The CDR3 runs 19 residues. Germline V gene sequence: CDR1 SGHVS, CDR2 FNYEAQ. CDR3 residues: CASSLAGWAYEEARNEQFF. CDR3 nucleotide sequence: TGTGCCAGCAGCTTAGCCGGTTGGGCATACGAGGAGGCGAGGAATGAGCAGTTCTTC.

This CDR3 is CSVEGQGWTEAFF. CDR3 sequence (DNA): TGCAGCGTTGAAGGTCAGGGTTGGACTGAAGCTTTCTTT. The gene calls are TRBV29-1 and TRBJ1-1; tentative D call: TRBD1 (5 bases). In germline, CDR1 is SQVTM, CDR2 ANQGSEA. Trimming removed 1 base from V and 5 bases from J, with 11 bases in between. The CDR3 has 13 residues.

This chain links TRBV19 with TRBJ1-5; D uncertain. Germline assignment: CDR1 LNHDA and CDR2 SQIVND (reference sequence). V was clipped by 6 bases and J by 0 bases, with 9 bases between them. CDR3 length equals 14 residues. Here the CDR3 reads CASSQDTSNQPQHF. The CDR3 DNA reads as TGTGCCAGTAGCCAAGACACTAGCAATCAGCCCCAGCATTTT.

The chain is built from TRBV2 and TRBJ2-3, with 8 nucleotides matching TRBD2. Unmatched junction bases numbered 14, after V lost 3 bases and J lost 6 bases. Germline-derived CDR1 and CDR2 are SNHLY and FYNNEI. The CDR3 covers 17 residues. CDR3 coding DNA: TGTGCCAGCAGTGACCTGGCTAGCGGGTGGGAAAGGGATACGCAGTATTTT. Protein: CASSDLASGWERDTQYF.

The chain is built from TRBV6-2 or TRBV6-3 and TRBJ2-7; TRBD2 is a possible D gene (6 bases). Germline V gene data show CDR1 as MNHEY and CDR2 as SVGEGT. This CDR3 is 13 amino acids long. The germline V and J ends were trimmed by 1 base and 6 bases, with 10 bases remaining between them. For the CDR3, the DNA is TGTGCCAGCAGTTACTTGGGAGGTGGCGAGCAGTACGTC. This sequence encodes CASSYLGGGEQYV.

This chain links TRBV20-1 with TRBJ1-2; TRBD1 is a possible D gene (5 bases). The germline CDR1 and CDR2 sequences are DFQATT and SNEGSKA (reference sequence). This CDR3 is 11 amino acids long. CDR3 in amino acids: CSQMTDYGYTF. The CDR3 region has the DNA TGCAGCCAAATGACAGACTATGGCTACACCTTC.

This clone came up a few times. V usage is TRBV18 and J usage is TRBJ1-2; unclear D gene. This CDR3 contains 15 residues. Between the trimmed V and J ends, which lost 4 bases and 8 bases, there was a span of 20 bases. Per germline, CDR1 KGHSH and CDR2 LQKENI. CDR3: CASSRPVPLKEGYTF. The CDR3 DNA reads TGTGCCAGCTCACGTCCGGTCCCACTTAAGGAGGGCTACACCTTC. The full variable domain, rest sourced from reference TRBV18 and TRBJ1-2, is NAGVMQNPRHLVRRRGQEARLRCSPMKGHSHVYWYRQLPEEGLKFMVYLQKENIIDESGMPKERFSAEFPKEGPSILRIQQVVRGDSAAYFCASSRPVPLKEGYTFGSGTRLTVV.

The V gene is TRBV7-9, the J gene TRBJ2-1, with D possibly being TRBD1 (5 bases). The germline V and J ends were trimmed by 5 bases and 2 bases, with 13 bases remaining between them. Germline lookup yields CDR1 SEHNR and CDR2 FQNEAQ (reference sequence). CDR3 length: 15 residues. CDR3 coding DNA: TGTGCCAGCAGCCCCGCCCAGGGAACCTACAATGAGCAGTTCTTC. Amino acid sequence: CASSPAQGTYNEQFF.

CDR3 loop: CATSRAPLAGGSNEQFF. As DNA, the CDR3 is TGTGCCACCAGCAGAGCCCCGCTAGCGGGGGGATCGAATGAGCAGTTCTTC. The chain couples TRBV15 to TRBJ2-1, with TRBD2 matching 11 bases. V shed 1 base, J shed 7 bases, and the junction held 9 bases outside the gene matches. Looked up from germline, CDR1 is LNHNV and CDR2 is YYDKDF (reference sequence). The length of the CDR3 is 17 residues.

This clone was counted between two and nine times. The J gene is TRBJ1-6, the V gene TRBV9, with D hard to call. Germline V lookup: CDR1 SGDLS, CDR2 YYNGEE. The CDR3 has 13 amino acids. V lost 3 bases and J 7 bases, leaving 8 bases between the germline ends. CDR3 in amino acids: CASSAGENSPLHF. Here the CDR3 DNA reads TGTGCCAGCAGCGCTGGGGAGAATTCACCCCTCCACTTT.

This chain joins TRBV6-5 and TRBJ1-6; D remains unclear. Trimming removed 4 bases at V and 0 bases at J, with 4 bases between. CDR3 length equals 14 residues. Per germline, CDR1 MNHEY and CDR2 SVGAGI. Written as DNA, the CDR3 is TGTGCCAGCAGTTGGAGCTCCTATAATTCACCCCTCCACTTT. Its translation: CASSWSSYNSPLHF.

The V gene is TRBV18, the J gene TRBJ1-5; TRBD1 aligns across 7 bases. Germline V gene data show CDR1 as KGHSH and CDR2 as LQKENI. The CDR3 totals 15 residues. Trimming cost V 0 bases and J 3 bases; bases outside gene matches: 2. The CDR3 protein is CASSPPGQINQPQHF. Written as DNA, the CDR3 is TGTGCCAGCTCACCACCGGGACAGATCAATCAGCCCCAGCATTTT. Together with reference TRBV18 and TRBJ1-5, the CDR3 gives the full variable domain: NAGVMQNPRHLVRRRGQEARLRCSPMKGHSHVYWYRQLPEEGLKFMVYLQKENIIDESGMPKERFSAEFPKEGPSILRIQQVVRGDSAAYFCASSPPGQINQPQHFGDGTRLSIL.

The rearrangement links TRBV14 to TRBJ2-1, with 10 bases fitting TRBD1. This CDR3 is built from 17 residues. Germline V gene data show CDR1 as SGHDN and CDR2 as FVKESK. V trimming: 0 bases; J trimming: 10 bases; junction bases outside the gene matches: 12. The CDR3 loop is CASSQDPGTGAKREQFF. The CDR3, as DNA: TGTGCCAGCAGCCAAGATCCCGGGACAGGGGCGAAAAGAGAGCAGTTCTTC. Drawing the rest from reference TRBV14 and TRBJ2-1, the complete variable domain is EAGVTQFPSHSVIEKGQTVTLRCDPISGHDNLYWYRRVMGKEIKFLLHFVKESKQDESGMPNNRFLAERTGGTYSTLKVQPAELEDSGVYFCASSQDPGTGAKREQFFGPGTRLTVL.

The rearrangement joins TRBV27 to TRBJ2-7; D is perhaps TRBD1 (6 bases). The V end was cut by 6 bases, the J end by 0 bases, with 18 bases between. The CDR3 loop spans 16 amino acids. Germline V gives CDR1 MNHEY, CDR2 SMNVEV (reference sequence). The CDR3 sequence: CASRGWGLQSSYEQYV. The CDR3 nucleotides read TGTGCCAGCAGAGGGTGGGGGCTACAAAGCTCCTACGAGCAGTACGTC.

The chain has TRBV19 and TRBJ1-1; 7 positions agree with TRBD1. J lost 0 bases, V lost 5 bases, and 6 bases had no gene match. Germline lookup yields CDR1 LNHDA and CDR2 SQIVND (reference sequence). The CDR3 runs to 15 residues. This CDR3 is CASSSSGTVNTEAFF. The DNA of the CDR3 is TGTGCCAGTAGTTCCTCCGGGACAGTGAACACTGAAGCTTTCTTT.

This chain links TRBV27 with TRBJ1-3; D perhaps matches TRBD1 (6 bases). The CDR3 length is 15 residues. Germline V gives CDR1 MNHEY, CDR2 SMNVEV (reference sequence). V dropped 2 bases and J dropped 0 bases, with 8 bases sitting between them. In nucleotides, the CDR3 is TGTGCCAGCAGTTTAAACAGGGCCTCTGGAAACACCATATATTTT. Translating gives CASSLNRASGNTIYF.

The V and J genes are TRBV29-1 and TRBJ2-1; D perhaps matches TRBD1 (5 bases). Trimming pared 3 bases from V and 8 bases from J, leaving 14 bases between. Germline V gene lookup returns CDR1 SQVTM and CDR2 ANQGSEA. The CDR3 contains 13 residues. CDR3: CSVDLRQGYEQFF. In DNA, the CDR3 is TGCAGCGTTGATCTCCGCCAGGGCTATGAGCAGTTCTTC.

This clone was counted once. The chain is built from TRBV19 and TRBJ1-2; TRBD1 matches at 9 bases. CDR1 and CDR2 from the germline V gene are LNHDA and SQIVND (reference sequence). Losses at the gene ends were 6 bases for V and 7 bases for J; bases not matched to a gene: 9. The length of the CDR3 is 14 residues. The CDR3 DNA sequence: TGTGCCAGTAGAATCAGGGACAGGGTCGGTGGCTACACCTTC. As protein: CASRIRDRVGGYTF. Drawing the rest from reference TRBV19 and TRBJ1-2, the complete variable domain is DGGITQSPKYLFRKEGQNVTLSCEQNLNHDAMYWYRQDPGQGLRLIYYSQIVNDFQKGDIAEGYSVSREKKESFPLTVTSAQKNPTAFYLCASRIRDRVGGYTFGSGTRLTVV.

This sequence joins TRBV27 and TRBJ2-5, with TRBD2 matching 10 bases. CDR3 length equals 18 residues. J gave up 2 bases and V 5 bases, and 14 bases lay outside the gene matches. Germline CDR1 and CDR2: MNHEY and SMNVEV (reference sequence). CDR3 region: CASSPPGLAGAIQETQYF. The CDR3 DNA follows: TGTGCCAGCAGTCCTCCCGGCCTAGCGGGGGCTATACAAGAGACCCAGTACTTC.

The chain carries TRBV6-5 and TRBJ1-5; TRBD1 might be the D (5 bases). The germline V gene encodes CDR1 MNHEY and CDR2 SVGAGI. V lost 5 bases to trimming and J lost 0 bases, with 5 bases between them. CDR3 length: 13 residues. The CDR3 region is CASSQGSNQPQHF. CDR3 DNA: TGTGCCAGCAGTCAGGGTAGCAATCAGCCCCAGCATTTT.

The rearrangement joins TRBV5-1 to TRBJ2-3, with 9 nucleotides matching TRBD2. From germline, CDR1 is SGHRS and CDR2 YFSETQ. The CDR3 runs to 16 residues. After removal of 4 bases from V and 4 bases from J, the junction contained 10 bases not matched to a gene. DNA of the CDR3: TGCGCCAGCAGCCGCACCAGGACTAGCGTTTCAGATACGCAGTATTTT. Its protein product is CASSRTRTSVSDTQYF.